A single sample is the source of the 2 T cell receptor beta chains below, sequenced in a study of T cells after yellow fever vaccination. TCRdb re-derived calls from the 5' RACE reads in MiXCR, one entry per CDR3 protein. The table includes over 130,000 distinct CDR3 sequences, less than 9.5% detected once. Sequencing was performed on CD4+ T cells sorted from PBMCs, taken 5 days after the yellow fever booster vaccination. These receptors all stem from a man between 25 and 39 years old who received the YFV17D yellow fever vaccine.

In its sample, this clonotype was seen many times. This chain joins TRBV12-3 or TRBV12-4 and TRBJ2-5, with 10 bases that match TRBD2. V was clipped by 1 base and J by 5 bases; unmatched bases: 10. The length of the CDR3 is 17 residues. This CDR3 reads CASSLGKLAGADETQYF. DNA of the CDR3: TGTGCCAGCAGTTTAGGGAAGCTAGCGGGAGCTGATGAGACCCAGTACTTC.

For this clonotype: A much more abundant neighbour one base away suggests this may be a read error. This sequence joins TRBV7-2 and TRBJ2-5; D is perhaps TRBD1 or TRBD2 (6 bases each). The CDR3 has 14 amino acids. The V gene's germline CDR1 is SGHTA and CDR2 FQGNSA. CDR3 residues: CASSLGGAQGTQYF. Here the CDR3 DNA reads TGTGCCAGCAGCTTAGGGGGGGCCCAAGGGACCCAGTACTTC.